This T cell receptor beta chain was documented in a study of control samples from healthy donors and cancer patients. Libraries were prepared by immunoSEQ multiplex PCR; TCRdb keeps only in-frame clonotypes and omits some of them. The sample lists about 9,700 clones, roughly 91% occurring once. The source is a man in his sixties with colorectal cancer. The specimen sequenced was PBMCs.

The CDR3 DNA sequence: TGTGCCAGCAGTGATTGGGACAGGACACGAGTCGGCTATGGCTACACCTTC. Amino acids: CASSDWDRTRVGYGYTF. This rearrangement joins TRBV28 to TRBJ1-2, with 8 bases matching TRBD1. Trimming removed 5 bases from V and 4 bases from J; junction bases left unmatched: 15. The CDR3 has 17 amino acids. Germline CDR1 is MDHEN and CDR2 is SYDVKM.